Listed below are T cell receptor beta chains from one sample, sequenced in a study of regulatory T cells in long-lasting Graves disease. TCRdb analysed the multiplex PCR reads with MiXCR anew, one entry per CDR3 protein. The sample gives 500,000 or so distinct CDR3 sequences, around 16% of which show up once; 20% to 25% is in the top ten. This sample also appeared in a second study, on T cells in Graves' hyperthyroidism and ophthalmopathy.

The specimen comprised peripheral blood mononuclear cells (PBMCs), sampled at new diagnosis, from a patient treated with antithyroid drugs. These receptor sequences come from a woman between 40 and 65 years old with Graves disease. The CDR3 runs from the conserved cysteine through the conserved F or W. The order of the fields is CDR3 DNA, CDR3 protein, J gene, clone size, V gene, D gene. D genes are given only for firm matches. Only some rows state a clone size, as once, few, many or a class for expanded clones.

cdr3_nt: TGCAGCGTTCAGACTAGCGGGGGGCCTCAGGGAGATACGCAGTATTTT
cdr3_aa: CSVQTSGGPQGDTQYF
j_call: TRBJ2-3
clone_size: NA
v_call: TRBV29-1
d_call: TRBD2

cdr3_nt: TGCAGTGCTAGGTCTAGCGGGGGGGCCGGAAAGACCCAGTACTTC
cdr3_aa: CSARSSGGAGKTQYF
j_call: TRBJ2-5
clone_size: NA
v_call: TRBV20-1
d_call: TRBD2

cdr3_nt: TGTGCCAGCAGCCCACAGGGGAAGAATGAAAAACTGTTTTTT
cdr3_aa: CASSPQGKNEKLFF
j_call: TRBJ1-4
clone_size: few
v_call: TRBV6-1
d_call: TRBD1

cdr3_nt: TGTGCCAGCAGCCAGCGGACAGGGGACAATGGCTACACCTTC
cdr3_aa: CASSQRTGDNGYTF
j_call: TRBJ1-2
clone_size: NA
v_call: TRBV3-1
d_call: TRBD1

cdr3_nt: TGCAGCGCCCTCGCACGCGGCGGGACAGATACGCAGTATTTT
cdr3_aa: CSALARGGTDTQYF
j_call: TRBJ2-3
clone_size: few
v_call: TRBV29-1
d_call: NA

cdr3_nt: TGTGCCAACACCGATGGAACTGAAGCTTTCTTT
cdr3_aa: CANTDGTEAFF
j_call: TRBJ1-1
clone_size: few
v_call: TRBV6-1
d_call: NA

cdr3_nt: TGTGCCAGCAGCGAATCCGGGACAGGATTATTCGGCTACACCTTC
cdr3_aa: CASSESGTGLFGYTF
j_call: TRBJ1-2
clone_size: few
v_call: TRBV7-2
d_call: TRBD1

cdr3_nt: TGTGCCAGTGGGACAGGGGTTCACGAGCAGTACTTC
cdr3_aa: CASGTGVHEQYF
j_call: TRBJ2-7
clone_size: many
v_call: TRBV2
d_call: TRBD1

cdr3_nt: TGTGCCAGCCTGCCGCGGGTGGACACTGAAGCTTTCTTT
cdr3_aa: CASLPRVDTEAFF
j_call: TRBJ1-1
clone_size: many
v_call: TRBV28
d_call: NA

cdr3_nt: TGTGCCAGCAGCTTTACAGAAGCTCAGCCCCAGCATTTT
cdr3_aa: CASSFTEAQPQHF
j_call: TRBJ1-5
clone_size: few
v_call: TRBV12-3/TRBV12-4
d_call: NA

cdr3_nt: TGTGCCAGCAGCTTGGACACCGGGACAGGGCCCAAAACCCAGATCGAAAAACTGTTTTTT
cdr3_aa: CASSLDTGTGPKTQIEKLFF
j_call: TRBJ1-4
clone_size: many
v_call: TRBV11-3
d_call: TRBD1

cdr3_nt: TGTGCCAGTAGTAGCCTGACTACGCCGGCGCCCCAGTCCCGAATTGAGCAGTTCTTC
cdr3_aa: CASSSLTTPAPQSRIEQFF
j_call: TRBJ2-1
clone_size: NA
v_call: TRBV19
d_call: NA

cdr3_nt: TGTGCCAGCTGGCCCCGACGGGGGGAGACCCAGTACTTC
cdr3_aa: CASWPRRGETQYF
j_call: TRBJ2-5
clone_size: NA
v_call: TRBV5-8
d_call: NA

cdr3_nt: TGTGCCAGCAGCTTGGGTCGGGACAGCCGCTACGAGCAGTACTTC
cdr3_aa: CASSLGRDSRYEQYF
j_call: TRBJ2-7
clone_size: many
v_call: TRBV5-4
d_call: TRBD1

cdr3_nt: TGTGCCAGCAGAAACGGACAGATTATTAGCCCAGCCGAGTACGAGCAGTACTTC
cdr3_aa: CASRNGQIISPAEYEQYF
j_call: TRBJ2-7
clone_size: many
v_call: TRBV11-2
d_call: NA

cdr3_nt: TGCGCCAGCGGGGTATCGGGGTGGAATGAGCAGTTCTTC
cdr3_aa: CASGVSGWNEQFF
j_call: TRBJ2-1
clone_size: NA
v_call: TRBV5-1
d_call: NA

cdr3_nt: TGTGCCAACACCTTCTCAGGGGGCAACTATGGCTACACCTTC
cdr3_aa: CANTFSGGNYGYTF
j_call: TRBJ1-2
clone_size: NA
v_call: TRBV12-3/TRBV12-4
d_call: TRBD1